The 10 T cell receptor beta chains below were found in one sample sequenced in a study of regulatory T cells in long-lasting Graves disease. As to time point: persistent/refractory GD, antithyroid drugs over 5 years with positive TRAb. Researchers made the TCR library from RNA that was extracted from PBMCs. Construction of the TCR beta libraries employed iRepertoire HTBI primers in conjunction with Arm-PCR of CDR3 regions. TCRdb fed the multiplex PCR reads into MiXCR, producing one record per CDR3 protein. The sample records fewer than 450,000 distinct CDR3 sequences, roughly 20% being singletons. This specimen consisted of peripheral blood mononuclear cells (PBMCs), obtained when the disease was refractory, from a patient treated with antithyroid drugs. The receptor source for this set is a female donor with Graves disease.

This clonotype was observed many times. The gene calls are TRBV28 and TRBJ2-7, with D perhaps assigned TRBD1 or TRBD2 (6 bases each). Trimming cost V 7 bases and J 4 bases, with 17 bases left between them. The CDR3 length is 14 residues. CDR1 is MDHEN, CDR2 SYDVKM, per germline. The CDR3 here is CASTRYGGAYEQYF. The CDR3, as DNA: TGTGCCAGCACCAGATACGGGGGCGCGTACGAGCAGTACTTC.

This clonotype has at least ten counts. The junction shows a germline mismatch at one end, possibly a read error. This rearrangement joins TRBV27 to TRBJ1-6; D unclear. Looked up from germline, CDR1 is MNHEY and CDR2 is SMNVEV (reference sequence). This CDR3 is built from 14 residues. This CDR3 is CASGFRQLNSPLHF. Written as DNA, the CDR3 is TGTGCCAGCGGTTTCCGGCAGCTTAATTCACCCCTCCACTTT.

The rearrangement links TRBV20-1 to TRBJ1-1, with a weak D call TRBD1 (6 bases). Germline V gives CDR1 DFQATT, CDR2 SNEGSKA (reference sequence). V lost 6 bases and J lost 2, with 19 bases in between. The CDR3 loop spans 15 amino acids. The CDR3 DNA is TGCAGTGCCACAGAGGGGCAGGGGATAAACACTGAAGCTTTCTTT. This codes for CSATEGQGINTEAFF.

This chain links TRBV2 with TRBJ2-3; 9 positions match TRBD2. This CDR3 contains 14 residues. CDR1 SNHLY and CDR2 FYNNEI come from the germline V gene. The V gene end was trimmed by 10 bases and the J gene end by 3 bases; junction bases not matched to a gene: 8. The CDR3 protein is CATKRTSETDTQYF. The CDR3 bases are TGTGCCACCAAGAGGACTAGCGAGACAGATACGCAGTATTTT. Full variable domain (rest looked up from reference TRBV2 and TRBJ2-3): EPEVTQTPSHQVTQMGQEVILRCVPISNHLYFYWYRQILGQKVEFLVSFYNNEISEKSEIFDDQFSVERPDGSNFTLKIRSTKLEDSAMYFCATKRTSETDTQYFGPGTRLTVL.

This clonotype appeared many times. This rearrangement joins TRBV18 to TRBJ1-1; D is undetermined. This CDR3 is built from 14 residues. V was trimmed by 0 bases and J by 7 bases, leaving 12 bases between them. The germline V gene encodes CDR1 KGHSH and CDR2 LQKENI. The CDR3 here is CASSPPIQKHEAFF. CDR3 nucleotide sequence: TGTGCCAGCTCACCACCGATACAGAAACATGAAGCTTTCTTT.

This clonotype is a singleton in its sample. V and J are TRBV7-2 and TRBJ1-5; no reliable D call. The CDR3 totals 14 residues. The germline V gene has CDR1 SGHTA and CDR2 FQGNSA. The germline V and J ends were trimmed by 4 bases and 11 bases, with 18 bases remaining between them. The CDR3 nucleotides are TGTGCCAGCAGCTCCTTTCGGGCTCTGGGGACCCAGCATTTT. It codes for CASSSFRALGTQHF.

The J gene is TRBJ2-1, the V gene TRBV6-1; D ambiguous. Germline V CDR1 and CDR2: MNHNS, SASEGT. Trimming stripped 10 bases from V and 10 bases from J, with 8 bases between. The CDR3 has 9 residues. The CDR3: CAKFREQFF. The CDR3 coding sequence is TGTGCCAAGTTCCGGGAGCAGTTCTTC.

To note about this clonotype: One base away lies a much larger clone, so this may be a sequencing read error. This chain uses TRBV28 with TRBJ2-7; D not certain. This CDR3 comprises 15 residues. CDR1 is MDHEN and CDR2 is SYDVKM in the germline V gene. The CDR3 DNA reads TGTGGCAGCAGTTTATTACCTAACCCCTCCTACGAGCAGTACTTC. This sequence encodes CGSSLLPNPSYEQYF.

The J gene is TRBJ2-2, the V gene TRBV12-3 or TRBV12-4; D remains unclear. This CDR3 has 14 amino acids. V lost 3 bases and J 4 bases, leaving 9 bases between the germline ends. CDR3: CASSFKRSTGELFF. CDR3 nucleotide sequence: TGTGCCAGCAGTTTCAAAAGGAGCACCGGGGAGCTGTTTTTT.

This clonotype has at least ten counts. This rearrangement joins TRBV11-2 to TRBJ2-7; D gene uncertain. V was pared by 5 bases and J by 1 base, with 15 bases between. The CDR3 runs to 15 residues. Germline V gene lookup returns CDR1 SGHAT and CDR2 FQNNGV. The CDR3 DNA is TGTGCCAGCAGCGGCCGGGTAGGTCCTTCCTACGAGCAGTACTTC. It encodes CASSGRVGPSYEQYF.